Described below is a single T cell receptor beta chain sequence and its context. This specimen comes from a study of blood T cells in healthy people across ages. CDR1 LGHDT and CDR2 YNNKEL come from the germline V gene (reference sequence). The CDR3 sequence is 13 residues long. A second about 6 to 11 cycle PCR used barcoded and J-beta primers. MiXCR, run by TCRdb on the 5' RACE reads, gives a single entry per CDR3 protein. In the table there are roughly 560,000 distinct CDR3 sequences, under 30% of which are singletons. These records were also assigned to another study, of T cells of mothers and their children.

The sample was blood. The clonotype originates from a boy aged 5 to 17 in good health. The rearrangement joins TRBV3-1 to TRBJ2-7, with D possibly being TRBD2 (5 bases). The end of the DNA is better explained by TRBJ2-1, so the J call may be wrong. The CDR3 loop reads CASSQSEGTEQFF. The DNA of the CDR3 is TGTGCCAGCAGCCAAAGTGAGGGTACGGAGCAGTTCTTC.